This T cell receptor (beta chain) was recovered during a study of T-cell reconstitution after alpha-beta-depleted transplantation in children. The study's findings and limits: After transplant, at about two months, alpha-beta T cells were reportedly derived from several hundred expanded graft clones. T-cell numbers and diversity, one year after transplant, stemmed largely from T cells that were newly produced.

This sample's TCRbeta library carried unique molecular identifier barcodes. TCRdb re-called the PCR reads with MiXCR, one entry per CDR3 protein. Of hundreds of thousands of distinct CDR3 sequences listed, about 12% were seen once; the top ten hold 0.79%. The CDR3 sequence is 16 residues long. Germline CDR1 and CDR2: SGHTA and FQGNSA. V gave up 1 base and J gave up 2 bases, with 15 bases separating them. Remarks on this clonotype: Its specificity is unknown.

Sample: PBMCs, taken before TCRalphabeta/CD19-depleted stem cell transplant. The sequence derives from a girl aged 2 to 10 with congenital amegakaryocytic thrombocytopenia, due to receive a stem cell transplant. The V call is TRBV7-2, the J call TRBJ2-7; a possible D gene is TRBD2 (6 bases). The CDR3 loop reads CASSLVVPTRTYEQYF. As DNA, the CDR3 is TGTGCCAGCAGCTTAGTAGTCCCGACTAGAACCTACGAGCAGTACTTC.